In this sample, the clone carrying this T cell receptor beta chain turned up a few times. Its antigen is not identified. Oncomine TCR Beta short-read sequencing was applied to DNA from cultured CD4+ T cells. TCRdb re-derived calls from the PCR reads in MiXCR, one entry per CDR3 protein. The data contain some 20,000 distinct CDR3 sequences, approximately 60% of them singletons. This record comes from a study of vaccination and CD4 T cells after COVID-19. V was clipped by 4 bases and J by 6 bases, with 15 bases between them. The germline V gene has CDR1 DFQATT and CDR2 SNEGSKA (reference sequence). This CDR3 has 13 amino acids. Noted treatment: approximately nine-day PBMC culture with coronavirus spike peptide pools or control peptides (ViraFEST assay). With peptide pools, ViraFEST first expanded antigen-specific T cells and afterwards sequenced their TCRs.

The clonotype comes from a human donor who had recovered from COVID-19. Material for sequencing was CD4+ T cells from blood, cultured in vitro. V gene TRBV20-1 combines with J gene TRBJ1-1; a possible D gene is TRBD1 (5 bases). CDR3 DNA sequence: TGCAGTGCTAATTGGGGGGGACGCCCTGAAGCTTTCTTT. Protein product: CSANWGGRPEAFF.